These 24 T cell receptor beta chains were sequenced from one sample in a study of CD8 T cells in Susac syndrome. When the RNA was reverse transcribed, random hexamers were used with an input of 0.5 to 1 ug. TCRdb re-analysed the immunoSEQ multiplex PCR reads in MiXCR, keeping a single row per CDR3 protein. The table has over 150,000 distinct CDR3 sequences, roughly 96% seen once; the top ten hold 0.093%. Input material: CD4+ T cells from PBMCs. The receptors come from a human donor with multiple sclerosis.

This clonotype was found once. The V gene is TRBV14, the J gene TRBJ1-1; D unresolved. In germline, CDR1 is SGHDN, CDR2 FVKESK. The CDR3 runs to 13 residues. With 3 bases removed from V and 4 bases from J, the gap between germline ends came to 9 bases. The CDR3 here is CASSQAGVTEAFF. As DNA, the CDR3 is TGTGCCAGCAGCCAGGCCGGAGTCACTGAAGCTTTCTTT.

The gene calls are TRBV25-1 and TRBJ1-1; 7 bases match TRBD1. CDR3 size: 14 residues. After removal of 6 bases from V and 0 bases from J, the junction contained 4 bases not matched to a gene. Germline V gene data show CDR1 as MGHDK and CDR2 as SYGVNS. CDR3 sequence: CASRKTGMNTEAFF. The CDR3 nucleotides read TGTGCCAGCAGGAAGACAGGGATGAACACTGAAGCTTTCTTT.

The chain is built from TRBV5-1 and TRBJ2-2; a possible D gene is TRBD1 (7 bases). V shed 1 base and J shed 8 bases, with 15 bases lying between them. Looked up from germline, CDR1 is SGHRS and CDR2 is YFSETQ. This CDR3 has 15 residues. The CDR3 DNA is TGCGCCAGCAGCTTGTCCTCAGGGGGGACAGGGGAGCTGTTTTTT. It specifies CASSLSSGGTGELFF.

This clonotype was picked up one time. Here the CDR3 reads CASSLRRAYTEAFF. The CDR3 DNA is TGTGCCAGCAGCCTGCGGAGGGCGTACACTGAAGCTTTCTTT. The chain carries TRBV4-2 and TRBJ1-1; D unclear. V lost 4 bases and J 3 bases, leaving 12 bases between the germline ends. This CDR3 comprises 14 residues. Germline CDR1 LGHNA, CDR2 YNFKEQ.

The chain couples TRBV25-1 to TRBJ2-7; 10 nucleotides agree with TRBD2. With 4 bases clipped from V and 5 bases from J, the junction kept 8 bases outside the gene matches. The germline V gene has CDR1 MGHDK and CDR2 SYGVNS. The CDR3 contains 15 residues. CDR3 coding DNA: TGTGCCAGCAGTGGCCCTAGCGGGAGTCTACACGAGCAGTACTTC. It yields the protein CASSGPSGSLHEQYF.

This chain links TRBV12-3 or TRBV12-4 with TRBJ2-3; TRBD2 matches at 9 bases. V shed 3 bases, J shed 7 bases, and the junction held 8 bases outside the gene matches. The length of the CDR3 is 15 residues. The CDR3 reads CASSFRRGGHYTQYF. CDR3 in DNA: TGTGCCAGCAGTTTCAGGCGGGGGGGCCATTATACGCAGTATTTT.

The chain combines TRBV5-6 with TRBJ2-5; 13 positions match TRBD2. This CDR3 is built from 16 residues. Trimming removed 3 bases from V and 4 bases from J; junction bases left unmatched: 6. The germline gives CDR1 SGHDT, CDR2 YYEEEE. CDR3 loop: CASSSRLAGGRETQYF. The CDR3 coding sequence is TGTGCCAGCAGCTCCCGACTAGCGGGGGGCAGAGAGACCCAGTACTTC.

The gene calls are TRBV29-1 and TRBJ1-2; D gene unclear. There are 10 residues in the CDR3. V lost 4 bases to trimming and J lost 7 bases, with 7 bases between them. Germline values: CDR1 SQVTM, CDR2 ANQGSEA. CDR3 nucleotides: TGCAGCGTTGGAGAGGGTGGCTACACCTTC. It codes for CSVGEGGYTF. Based on the CDR3 plus reference TRBV29-1 and TRBJ1-2, the full variable domain is SAVISQKPSRDICQRGTSLTIQCQVDSQVTMMFWYRQQPGQSLTLIATANQGSEATYESGFVIDKFPISRPNLTFSTLTVSNMSPEDSSIYLCSVGEGGYTFGSGTRLTVV.

The chain uses TRBV10-3 and TRBJ2-3; either TRBD1 or TRBD2 may fit D (6 bases each). The CDR3 is 14 amino acids. The germline V gene encodes CDR1 ENHRY and CDR2 SYGVKD. Trimming shortened V by 5 bases and J by 6 bases, and 15 bases separated the two germline ends. CDR3 in amino acids: CAISWKGGEDTQYF. DNA for the CDR3: TGTGCCATCAGTTGGAAGGGGGGAGAGGATACGCAGTATTTT.

V gene TRBV9 combines with J gene TRBJ1-2; D ambiguous. Trimming shortened V by 3 bases and J by 8 bases, and 11 bases separated the two germline ends. Germline CDR1 SGDLS, CDR2 YYNGEE. The CDR3 is 12 amino acids. The DNA for the CDR3 is TGTGCCAGCAGCGCCGAAAGTTACGGCTACACCTTC. This translates into CASSAESYGYTF. Looking up the rest from reference TRBV9 and TRBJ1-2 gives the full variable domain: DSGVTQTPKHLITATGQRVTLRCSPRSGDLSVYWYQQSLDQGLQFLIQYYNGEERAKGNILERFSAQQFPDLHSELNLSSLELGDSALYFCASSAESYGYTFGSGTRLTVV.

V usage is TRBV28 and J usage is TRBJ2-1, with no clear D. The CDR3 loop spans 15 amino acids. Per the germline V gene, CDR1 is MDHEN and CDR2 is SYDVKM. The V gene lost 5 bases and the J gene lost 8 bases, with 19 bases spanning the gap. The CDR3 spells CASSPSEAGADEQFF. CDR3 coding DNA: TGTGCCAGCAGTCCATCCGAAGCCGGCGCGGATGAGCAGTTCTTC.

V gene TRBV9 combines with J gene TRBJ1-5; D is unclear. V dropped 2 bases and J dropped 2 bases, with 8 bases sitting between them. The CDR3 has 14 amino acids. Germline CDR1 reads SGDLS; CDR2 reads YYNGEE. The CDR3 sequence is CASSVSMGNQPQHF. The CDR3 DNA sequence: TGTGCCAGCAGCGTCAGTATGGGCAATCAGCCCCAGCATTTT.

The chain employs TRBV6-5 and TRBJ2-7; 7 bases are a match to TRBD2. The CDR3 length is 13 residues. Trimming took 6 bases from V and 3 from J; bases not matched to a gene: 5. Looked up from germline, CDR1 is MNHEY and CDR2 is SVGAGI. This CDR3 is CASSRPGGYEQYF. The CDR3 DNA is TGTGCCAGCAGCCGCCCGGGGGGCTACGAGCAGTACTTC.

This clonotype has more than one count but fewer than ten. The chain uses TRBV18 and TRBJ1-2, with TRBD1 matching 9 bases. V trimming: 3 bases; J trimming: 4 bases; junction bases outside the gene matches: 3. The CDR3 has 14 residues. CDR1 and CDR2 from the germline V gene are KGHSH and LQKENI. CDR3 protein: CASSPSGQGYGYTF. The CDR3 DNA follows: TGTGCCAGCTCACCTTCGGGACAGGGCTATGGCTACACCTTC.

V is TRBV20-1 and J is TRBJ2-1; tentative D call: TRBD2 (6 bases). The CDR3 length is 14 residues. Germline V lookup: CDR1 DFQATT, CDR2 SNEGSKA (reference sequence). Trimming took off 5 bases at V and 2 bases at J, with 13 bases between the two ends. The CDR3 here is CSAGGLVAYNEQFF. The CDR3 nucleotides are TGCAGTGCTGGGGGACTGGTCGCCTACAATGAGCAGTTCTTC.

The rearrangement joins TRBV3-1 to TRBJ2-3; D is unclear. Trimming removed 1 base at V and 6 bases at J, with 5 bases between. Germline V gene sequence: CDR1 LGHDT, CDR2 YNNKEL (reference sequence). The CDR3 covers 12 residues. This CDR3 reads CASSQVDDTQYF. CDR3 coding DNA: TGTGCCAGCAGCCAAGTTGATGATACGCAGTATTTT.

The rearrangement joins TRBV7-9 to TRBJ1-1; no clear D gene. The CDR3 spans 11 residues. The germline V gene encodes CDR1 SEHNR and CDR2 FQNEAQ (reference sequence). V was shortened by 5 bases and J by 11 bases, with 12 bases between the two germline ends. DNA of the CDR3: TGTGCCAGCAGCGCGACTGTTGGGGCTTTCTTT. Protein product: CASSATVGAFF. Together with reference TRBV7-9 and TRBJ1-1, the CDR3 gives the full variable domain: DTGVSQNPRHKITKRGQNVTFRCDPISEHNRLYWYRQTLGQGPEFLTYFQNEAQLEKSRLLSDRFSAERPKGSFSTLEIQRTEQGDSAMYLCASSATVGAFFGQGTRLTVV.

The chain couples TRBV9 to TRBJ2-1, with D possibly TRBD2 on 5 matching bases. Trimming took 5 bases from V and 0 from J, leaving 9 bases between them. This CDR3 has 14 residues. Germline loops: CDR1 SGDLS, CDR2 YYNGEE. In DNA form, the CDR3 reads TGTGCCAGCAGTACCGGGGACTCCTACAATGAGCAGTTCTTC. As protein: CASSTGDSYNEQFF.

The chain carries TRBV7-9 and TRBJ2-1, with a weak D call TRBD1 (5 bases). V was cut by 5 bases and J by 9 bases, with 17 bases left in between. Germline CDR1 and CDR2: SEHNR and FQNEAQ (reference sequence). The CDR3 spans 14 residues. CDR3 nucleotide sequence: TGTGCCAGCAGCCTTAGGGGTGCTAACCCTGAGCAGTTCTTC. Translation gives CASSLRGANPEQFF.

The chain has TRBV18 and TRBJ2-7; D is possibly TRBD1 or TRBD2 (5 bases each). Germline values: CDR1 KGHSH, CDR2 LQKENI. V was shortened by 2 bases and J by 2 bases, with 10 bases between the two germline ends. This CDR3 has 14 amino acids. The chain's CDR3 is CASSPMGVAYEQYF. In nucleotides, the CDR3 is TGTGCCAGCTCACCAATGGGGGTGGCCTACGAGCAGTACTTC.

The V gene is TRBV7-9, the J gene TRBJ1-6, with a tentative D call TRBD1 (6 bases). The V end lost 2 bases, the J end lost 11 bases, and 10 bases lay between the germline ends. The length of the CDR3 is 13 residues. Per germline, CDR1 SEHNR and CDR2 FQNEAQ (reference sequence). The CDR3 region has the DNA TGTGCCAGCAGCTTACAGGGGAAGGCACCCCTCCACTTT. This translates into CASSLQGKAPLHF.

The chain employs TRBV5-1 and TRBJ2-7; possible D gene TRBD2, 5 bases. CDR1 and CDR2 from the germline V gene are SGHRS and YFSETQ. With 1 base removed from V and 7 bases from J, the gap between germline ends came to 15 bases. The CDR3 loop spans 14 amino acids. In nucleotides, the CDR3 is TGCGCCAGCAGCTTGATCGGGGAAGTAGGTGAGCAGTACTTC. Its protein is CASSLIGEVGEQYF.

The V gene is TRBV12-3 or TRBV12-4, the J gene TRBJ1-5; no clear D. The germline V and J ends were trimmed by 3 bases and 6 bases, with 12 bases remaining between them. The CDR3 runs 14 residues. The CDR3 DNA is TGTGCCAGCAGTTTTAGGAGGGTCCCTCAGCCCCAGCATTTT. This sequence encodes CASSFRRVPQPQHF.

The chain couples TRBV12-3 or TRBV12-4 to TRBJ2-7; possibly TRBD1 for D (6 bases). Trimming stripped 1 base from V and 3 bases from J, with 13 bases between. CDR3 length equals 15 residues. The CDR3 nucleotides are TGTGCCAGCAGTTTAGAGGGGACATCCCTCTACGAGCAGTACTTC. Protein product: CASSLEGTSLYEQYF.